The 12 T cell receptor beta chains reported below all come from one sample, sequenced in a study of OX40 agonist ivuxolimab in advanced cancers. Generated by immunoSEQ multiplex PCR, the TCRdb table keeps only in-frame clones and is missing some. The data show about 42,000 clones, with around four fifths seen just once and 2.6% held by the top ten. This specimen was CD4+ or CD8+ T cells sorted from blood, taken in a trial of the OX40 agonist ivuxolimab. The receptor source for this set is an adult with an advanced solid tumor such as melanoma, head and neck, liver or kidney cancer.

The rearrangement uses TRBV7-9 and TRBJ1-1; possibly TRBD1 for D (6 bases). The CDR3 extends over 15 amino acids. In germline, CDR1 is SEHNR, CDR2 FQNEAQ (reference sequence). The V end was cut by 4 bases, the J end by 4 bases, with 16 bases between. CDR3 amino acids: CASSSYRDGGTEAFF. CDR3 DNA sequence: TGTGCCAGCAGCTCCTACAGGGATGGTGGCACTGAAGCTTTCTTT.

The chain links TRBV7-9 to TRBJ2-7; 11 bases agree with TRBD2. CDR3 size: 15 residues. With 5 bases clipped from V and 3 bases from J, the junction kept 6 bases outside the gene matches. Germline-derived CDR1 and CDR2 are SEHNR and FQNEAQ (reference sequence). The DNA of the CDR3 is TGTGCCAGCAGCCTAGTCGGGACTAGCGGCTACGAGCAGTACGTC. Its protein product is CASSLVGTSGYEQYV.

This chain uses TRBV6-1 with TRBJ2-3; D is perhaps TRBD1 (5 bases). This CDR3 region has 14 residues. V was trimmed by 1 base and J by 4 bases, leaving 9 bases between them. Germline CDR1 and CDR2: MNHNS and SASEGT. The CDR3 spells CASSEVQGPDTQYF. CDR3 sequence (DNA): TGTGCCAGCAGTGAAGTCCAGGGCCCAGATACGCAGTATTTT.

CDR3 DNA: TGTGCCAGCAGTTATAGGGACAGCCGCACAGATACGCAGTATTTT. It is translated as CASSYRDSRTDTQYF. The rearrangement uses TRBV6-5 and TRBJ2-3; the match to TRBD1 covers 7 bases. Germline V gene lookup returns CDR1 MNHEY and CDR2 SVGAGI. The CDR3 spans 15 residues. V dropped 3 bases and J dropped 1; count of bases not matched to a gene: 4.

The chain recombines TRBV19 with TRBJ1-2; D not resolved. Trimming took 7 bases from V and 3 from J, leaving 15 bases between them. Germline assignment: CDR1 LNHDA and CDR2 SQIVND (reference sequence). This CDR3 has 14 amino acids. The CDR3 loop is CASTHPRVDYGYTF. CDR3 DNA: TGTGCCAGTACCCATCCCCGGGTAGACTATGGCTACACCTTC.

The chain couples TRBV5-1 to TRBJ1-1; D is undetermined. The CDR3 extends over 16 amino acids. Trimming cost V 3 bases and J 1 base, with 16 bases left between them. Germline V gene data show CDR1 as SGHRS and CDR2 as YFSETQ. CDR3 nucleotides: TGCGCCAGCAGCTCGCAAGGACGGCCCGGGAACACTGAAGCTTTCTTT. This codes for CASSSQGRPGNTEAFF.

The chain employs TRBV7-9 and TRBJ1-1; D is perhaps TRBD1 (5 bases). This CDR3 has 13 amino acids. The V gene's germline CDR1 is SEHNR and CDR2 FQNEAQ (reference sequence). Between the trimmed V and J ends, which lost 6 bases and 4 bases, there was a span of 12 bases. CDR3 sequence reads: CASSPGRGTEAFF. The DNA for the CDR3 is TGTGCCAGCAGTCCGGGACGAGGCACTGAAGCTTTCTTT. The variable domain in full, with the rest retrieved from reference TRBV7-9 and TRBJ1-1, is DTGVSQNPRHKITKRGQNVTFRCDPISEHNRLYWYRQTLGQGPEFLTYFQNEAQLEKSRLLSDRFSAERPKGSFSTLEIQRTEQGDSAMYLCASSPGRGTEAFFGQGTRLTVV.

The rearrangement uses TRBV7-2 and TRBJ1-1; D possibly corresponds to TRBD1 (6 bases). V shed 2 bases and J shed 10 bases, with 23 bases lying between them. CDR1 is SGHTA, CDR2 FQGNSA, per germline. The CDR3 runs to 16 residues. CDR3 DNA: TGTGCCAGCAGCTTACTTTACCCGGCCGGGGGGGCGTCAGCTTTCTTT. Amino acid sequence: CASSLLYPAGGASAFF. The full variable domain, in which reference TRBV7-2 and TRBJ1-1 provide the parts outside the CDR3, is GAGVSQSPSNKVTEKGKDVELRCDPISGHTALYWYRQSLGQGLEFLIYFQGNSAPDKSGLPSDRFSAERTGGSVSTLTIQRTQQEDSAVYLCASSLLYPAGGASAFFGQGTRLTVV.

The chain carries TRBV7-2 and TRBJ1-1; D is ambiguous. Trimming shortened V by 4 bases and J by 1 base, and 7 bases separated the two germline ends. The germline V gene encodes CDR1 SGHTA and CDR2 FQGNSA. This CDR3 comprises 13 residues. Here the CDR3 reads CASSSERNTEAFF. The CDR3 region has the DNA TGTGCCAGCAGCTCAGAACGGAACACTGAAGCTTTCTTT.

The chain joins TRBV5-1 to TRBJ1-1; D is perhaps TRBD1 (5 bases). The CDR3 is 13 residues long. V lost 1 base to trimming and J lost 3 bases, with 7 bases between them. CDR1 SGHRS and CDR2 YFSETQ come from the germline V gene. CDR3 sequence: CASSLMGDTEAFF. Written as DNA, the CDR3 is TGCGCCAGCAGCTTGATGGGGGACACTGAAGCTTTCTTT.

The chain links TRBV5-4 to TRBJ2-3, with TRBD2 matching 10 bases. The CDR3 is 15 amino acids. Germline values: CDR1 SGHNT, CDR2 YYREEE (reference sequence). Unmatched junction bases numbered 5, after V lost 2 bases and J lost 5 bases. CDR3 sequence: CASSLASGSGDTQYF. Here the CDR3 DNA reads TGTGCCAGCAGCTTAGCTAGCGGGAGCGGAGATACGCAGTATTTT.

V gene TRBV29-1 combines with J gene TRBJ2-6, with 7 bases that match TRBD1. The CDR3 totals 13 residues. CDR1 SQVTM and CDR2 ANQGSEA come from the germline V gene. The junction had 5 bases not matched to a gene; V was cut back by 8 bases and J by 4 bases. The CDR3 spells CSHPGQGANVLTF. Here the CDR3 DNA reads TGCAGCCATCCGGGACAGGGGGCCAACGTCCTGACTTTC. The complete variable domain, with remaining parts taken from reference TRBV29-1 and TRBJ2-6, reads SAVISQKPSRDICQRGTSLTIQCQVDSQVTMMFWYRQQPGQSLTLIATANQGSEATYESGFVIDKFPISRPNLTFSTLTVSNMSPEDSSIYLCSHPGQGANVLTFGAGSRLTVL.